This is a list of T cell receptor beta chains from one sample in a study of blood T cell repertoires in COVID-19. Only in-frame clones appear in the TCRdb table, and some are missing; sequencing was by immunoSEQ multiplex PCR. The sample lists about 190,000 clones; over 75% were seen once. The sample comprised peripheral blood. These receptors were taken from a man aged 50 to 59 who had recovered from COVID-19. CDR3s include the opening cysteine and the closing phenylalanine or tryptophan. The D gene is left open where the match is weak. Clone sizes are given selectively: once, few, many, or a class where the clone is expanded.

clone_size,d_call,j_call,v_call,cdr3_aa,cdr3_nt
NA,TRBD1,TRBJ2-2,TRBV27,CASRPGQGDGELFF,TGTGCCAGCCGGCCGGGACAGGGGGACGGGGAGCTGTTTTTT
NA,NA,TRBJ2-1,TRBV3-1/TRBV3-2,CASSQVVEQFF,TGTGCCAGCAGCCAAGTCGTTGAGCAGTTCTTC
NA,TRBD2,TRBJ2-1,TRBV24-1,CATSDTTGGGINEQFF,TGTGCCACCAGTGATACTACGGGAGGTGGAATTAATGAGCAGTTCTTC
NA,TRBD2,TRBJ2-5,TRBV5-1,CASSSFLLAGQETQYF,TGCGCCAGCAGCTCCTTCTTACTAGCGGGCCAAGAGACCCAGTACTTC
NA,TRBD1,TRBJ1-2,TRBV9,CASSVAQGADYGYTF,TGTGCCAGCAGCGTCGCCCAGGGGGCTGACTATGGCTACACCTTC
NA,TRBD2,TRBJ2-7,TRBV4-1,CASSQELAGEGLYEQYF,TGCGCCAGCAGCCAAGAACTAGCGGGAGAGGGCCTCTACGAGCAGTACTTC
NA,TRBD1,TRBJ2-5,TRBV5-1,CASSAWTGAETQYF,TGCGCCAGCAGCGCCTGGACAGGGGCGGAGACCCAGTACTTC
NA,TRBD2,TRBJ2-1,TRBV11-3,CASSQISGRAGYNEQFF,TGTGCCAGCAGCCAAATTAGCGGGAGGGCCGGCTACAATGAGCAGTTCTTC
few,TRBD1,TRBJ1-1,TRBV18,CASSPIDRGAEAFF,TGTGCCAGCTCACCCATTGACAGGGGTGCTGAAGCTTTCTTT
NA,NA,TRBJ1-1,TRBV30,CAWRRGGQTEAFF,TGTGCCTGGCGGAGGGGGGGGCAGACTGAAGCTTTCTTT
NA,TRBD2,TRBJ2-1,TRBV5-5,CASSPAGGPRNEQFF,TGTGCCAGCAGCCCAGCGGGAGGGCCTCGCAATGAGCAGTTCTTC
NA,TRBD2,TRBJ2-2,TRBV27,CASKALAGPTGELFF,TGTGCCAGCAAGGCTCTAGCGGGACCCACCGGGGAGCTGTTTTTT
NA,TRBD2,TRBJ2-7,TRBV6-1,CASSTSGGAYYEQYF,TGTGCCAGCAGCACTAGCGGGGGCGCTTACTACGAGCAGTACTTC
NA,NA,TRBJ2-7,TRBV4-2,CASSQGPGLLSSYEQYF,TGTGCCAGCAGCCAAGGACCGGGACTCCTGAGCTCCTACGAGCAGTACTTC
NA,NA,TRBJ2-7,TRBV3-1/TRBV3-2,CASSQWGGEVSYEQYF,TGTGCCAGCAGCCAGTGGGGGGGCGAAGTCTCCTACGAGCAGTACTTC
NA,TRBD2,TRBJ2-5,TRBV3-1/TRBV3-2,CASSQTSGRARETQYF,TGTGCCAGCAGCCAGACTAGCGGGAGGGCTCGAGAGACCCAGTACTTC
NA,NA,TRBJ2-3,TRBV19,CASSIGSGMDTQYF,TGTGCCAGTAGTATTGGATCAGGGATGGATACGCAGTATTTT
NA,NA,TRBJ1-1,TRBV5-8,CASSLVRGEAFF,TGTGCCAGCAGCTTGGTCAGGGGAGAAGCTTTCTTT
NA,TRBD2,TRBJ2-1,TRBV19,CASSMTSGRHEQFF,TGTGCCAGTAGTATGACTAGCGGGAGACACGAGCAGTTCTTC
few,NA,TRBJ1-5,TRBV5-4,CASSLYEGGVRSNQPQHF,TGTGCCAGCAGCTTGTATGAGGGCGGGGTGAGGAGCAATCAGCCCCAGCATTTT
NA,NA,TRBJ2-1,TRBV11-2,CASRSRREGTYNEQFF,TGTGCCAGCAGATCAAGACGGGAAGGGACCTACAATGAGCAGTTCTTC
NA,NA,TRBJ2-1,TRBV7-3,CATGMGPSSYNEQFF,TGTGCCACCGGTATGGGGCCGAGCTCCTACAATGAGCAGTTCTTC
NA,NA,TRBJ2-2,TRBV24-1,CATSDPTPTNTGELFF,TGTGCCACCAGTGACCCGACACCGACGAACACCGGGGAGCTGTTTTTT
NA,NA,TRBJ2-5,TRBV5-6,CASSLFRETQYF,TGTGCCAGCAGCTTGTTCCGTGAGACCCAGTACTTC
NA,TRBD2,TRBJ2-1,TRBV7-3,CASSRRLAGGQDEQFF,TGTGCCAGCAGCAGGCGGTTGGCGGGAGGTCAGGATGAGCAGTTCTTC
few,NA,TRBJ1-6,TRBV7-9,CASSALTGNNSPLHF,TGTGCCAGCAGCGCCCTTACAGGGAATAATTCACCCCTCCACTTT
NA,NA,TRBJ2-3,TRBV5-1,CASSSSMGADTQYF,TGCGCCAGCAGCTCAAGTATGGGAGCAGATACGCAGTATTTT
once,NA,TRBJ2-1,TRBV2,CASARSYNEQFF,TGTGCCAGCGCCCGGTCCTACAATGAGCAGTTCTTC
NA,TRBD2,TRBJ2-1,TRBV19,CASSKLAGEVEQFF,TGTGCCAGTAGTAAACTAGCGGGAGAGGTTGAGCAGTTCTTC
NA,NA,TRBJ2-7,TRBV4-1,CASSRLGALNEQYF,TGCGCCAGCAGCCGTCTGGGCGCGCTTAACGAGCAGTACTTC
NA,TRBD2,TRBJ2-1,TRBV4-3,CASSQDLGLAAEGNSYNEQFF,TGCGCCAGCAGCCAAGATTTGGGACTAGCGGCGGAGGGCAATTCCTACAATGAGCAGTTCTTC
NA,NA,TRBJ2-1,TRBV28,CASSAPRGTAYNEQFF,TGTGCCAGCAGCGCCCCCCGGGGGACCGCCTACAATGAGCAGTTCTTC
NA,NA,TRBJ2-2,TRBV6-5,CASSPTRSGELFF,TGTGCCAGCAGTCCAACTAGAAGTGGGGAGCTGTTTTTT
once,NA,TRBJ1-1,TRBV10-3,CAISEVRRNTEAFF,TGTGCCATCAGTGAGGTCAGGCGGAACACTGAAGCTTTCTTT
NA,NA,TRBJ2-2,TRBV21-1,CASRPTSGTTGELFF,TGTGCCAGCAGGCCGACTAGCGGGACCACCGGGGAGCTGTTTTTT
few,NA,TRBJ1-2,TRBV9,CASSVGDYGYTF,TGTGCCAGCAGCGTAGGAGACTATGGCTACACCTTC
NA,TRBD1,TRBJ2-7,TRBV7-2,CASSDRGHEQYF,TGTGCCAGCAGCGACAGGGGACACGAGCAGTACTTC
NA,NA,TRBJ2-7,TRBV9,CASSATGTQSSYEQYF,TGTGCCAGCAGCGCTACCGGGACTCAATCCTCCTACGAGCAGTACTTC
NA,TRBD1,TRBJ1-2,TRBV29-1,CSVDVSSQGDYGYTF,TGCAGCGTTGACGTGTCGTCACAGGGGGACTATGGCTACACCTTC
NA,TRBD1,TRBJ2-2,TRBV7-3,CASSLQTGVPLANTGELFF,TGTGCCAGCAGCTTACAAACAGGGGTCCCACTAGCGAACACCGGGGAGCTGTTTTTT
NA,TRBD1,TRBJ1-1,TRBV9,CASSARPTGGTEAFF,TGTGCCAGCAGCGCAAGGCCGACAGGGGGCACTGAAGCTTTCTTT
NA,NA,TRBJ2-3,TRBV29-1,CSVRPGGTDTQYF,TGCAGCGTTCGTCCGGGGGGCACAGATACGCAGTATTTT
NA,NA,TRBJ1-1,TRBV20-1,CSASSVEDTEAFF,TGCAGTGCTAGTTCGGTGGAGGACACTGAAGCTTTCTTT
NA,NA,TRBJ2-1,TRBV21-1,CASAPGTAGGGMGEQFF,TGTGCCAGCGCCCCGGGGACAGCGGGAGGGGGAATGGGGGAGCAGTTCTTC
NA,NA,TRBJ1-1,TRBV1,CTSSQESYAPEAFF,TGCACCAGCAGCCAAGAATCCTACGCCCCTGAAGCTTTCTTT
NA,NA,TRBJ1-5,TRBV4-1,CASSRAYTVSNQPQHF,TGCGCCAGCAGCCGGGCGTATACGGTTAGCAATCAGCCCCAGCATTTT
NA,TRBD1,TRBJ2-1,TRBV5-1,CASSLDGTDYNEQFF,TGCGCCAGCAGCTTGGACGGGACAGACTACAATGAGCAGTTCTTC